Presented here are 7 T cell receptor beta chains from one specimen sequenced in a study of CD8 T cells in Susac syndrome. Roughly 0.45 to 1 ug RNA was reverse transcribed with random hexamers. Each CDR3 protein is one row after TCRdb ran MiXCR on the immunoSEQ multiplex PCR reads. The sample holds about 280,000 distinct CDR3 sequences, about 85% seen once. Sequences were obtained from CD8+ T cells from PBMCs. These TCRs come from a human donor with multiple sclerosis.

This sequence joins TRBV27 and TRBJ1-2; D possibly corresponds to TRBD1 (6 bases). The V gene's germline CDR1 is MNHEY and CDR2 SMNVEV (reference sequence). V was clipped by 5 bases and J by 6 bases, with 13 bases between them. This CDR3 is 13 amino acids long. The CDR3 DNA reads TGTGCCAGCAGTATTACAGGGTGGAATGGCTACACCTTC. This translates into CASSITGWNGYTF.

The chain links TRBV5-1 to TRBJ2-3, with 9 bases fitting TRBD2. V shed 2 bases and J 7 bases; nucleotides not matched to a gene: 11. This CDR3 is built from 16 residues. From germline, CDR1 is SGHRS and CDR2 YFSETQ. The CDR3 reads CASSLISGTSLYTQYF. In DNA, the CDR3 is TGCGCCAGCAGCTTAATCTCCGGGACTAGCCTATATACGCAGTATTTT.

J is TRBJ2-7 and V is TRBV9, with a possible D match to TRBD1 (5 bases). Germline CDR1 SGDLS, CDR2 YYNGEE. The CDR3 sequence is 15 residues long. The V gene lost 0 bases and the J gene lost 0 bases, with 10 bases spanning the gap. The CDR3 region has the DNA TGTGCCAGCAGCGTAGCTGGGGCGAGCTCCTACGAGCAGTACTTC. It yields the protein CASSVAGASSYEQYF.

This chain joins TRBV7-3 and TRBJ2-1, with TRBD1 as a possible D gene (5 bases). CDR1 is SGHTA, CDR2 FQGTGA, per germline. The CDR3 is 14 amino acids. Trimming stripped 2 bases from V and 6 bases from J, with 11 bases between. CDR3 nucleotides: TGTGCCAGCAGCTTATCAACAGGCCTCAATGAGCAGTTCTTC. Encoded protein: CASSLSTGLNEQFF. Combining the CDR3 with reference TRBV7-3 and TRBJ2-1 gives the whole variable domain GAGVSQTPSNKVTEKGKYVELRCDPISGHTALYWYRQSLGQGPEFLIYFQGTGAADDSGLPNDRFFAVRPEGSVSTLKIQRTERGDSAVYLCASSLSTGLNEQFFGPGTRLTVL.

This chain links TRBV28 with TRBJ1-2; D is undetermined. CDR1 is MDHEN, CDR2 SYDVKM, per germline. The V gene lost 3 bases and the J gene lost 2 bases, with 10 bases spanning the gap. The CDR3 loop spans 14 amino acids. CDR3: CASSLVDPNYGYTF. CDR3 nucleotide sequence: TGTGCCAGCAGTTTGGTGGACCCCAACTATGGCTACACCTTC.

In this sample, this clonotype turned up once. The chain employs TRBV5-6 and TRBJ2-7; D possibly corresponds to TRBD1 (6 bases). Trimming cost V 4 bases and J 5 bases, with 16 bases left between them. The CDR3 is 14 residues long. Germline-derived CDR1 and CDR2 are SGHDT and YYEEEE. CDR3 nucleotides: TGTGCCAGCAGCGACCAGACAGGCATCAACGAGCAGTACTTC. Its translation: CASSDQTGINEQYF.

CDR3 bases: TGTGCCTCAATGGGGGTAACGCAGTATTTT. Translation: CASMGVTQYF. V is TRBV2 and J is TRBJ2-3; D may be TRBD1 or TRBD2 (5 bases each). Germline V gives CDR1 SNHLY, CDR2 FYNNEI. V was cut by 11 bases and J by 9 bases, with 12 bases left in between. CDR3 length: 10 amino acids. Supplemented by reference TRBV2 and TRBJ2-3, the full variable domain reads EPEVTQTPSHQVTQMGQEVILRCVPISNHLYFYWYRQILGQKVEFLVSFYNNEISEKSEIFDDQFSVERPDGSNFTLKIRSTKLEDSAMYFCASMGVTQYFGPGTRLTVL.